What follows is one T cell receptor beta chain and its context. Its antigen is still unknown. The sample originates from a study of CD8 T cells in ankylosing spondylitis. TCRdb redid the calling of the 5' RACE reads with MiXCR, one entry per CDR3 protein. Altogether under 150,000 distinct CDR3 sequences are present, roughly an eighth being singletons, with the ten largest covering 2.5% to 3%. Study observations and caveats: Significant enrichment of disease-linked clones was reported in matched ankylosing spondylitis synovial fluid. Disease-linked clones, CD8+, were relatively rare in peripheral blood. What appeared characteristic of ankylosing spondylitis blood was a TCR beta motif of fewer than ten highly homologous variants.

Sequences were obtained from blood, either unsorted or a sorted T cell fraction (not recorded which). The sequence derives from a female donor with ankylosing spondylitis or in good health (not recorded which).

The CDR3, as DNA: TGCGCCAGCAGCGTTTCCGTTAAAACCTACGAGCAGTACTTC. Residues: CASSVSVKTYEQYF. This chain uses TRBV5-1 with TRBJ2-7; no reliable D call. The V and J ends lost 4 bases and 2 bases respectively, with 13 bases between them. This CDR3 is built from 14 residues. CDR1 and CDR2 (germline): SGHRS, YFSETQ.